This TCR beta chain was observed in a study of Tregs in tolerant kidney transplant recipients (dated by TCRdb to about 2019). Regarding the research as a whole: Before combined kidney and bone marrow transplantation, this study identified donor-specific regulatory T cells using TCRbeta sequencing and then followed those same cells after transplant. TCRbeta repertoire sequencing was used in 3 healthy controls to compare several ways of expanding Tregs specific for an allogeneic donor. Paper-wide results and their limitations: Biological reproducibility was not directly assessed, although technical replication error appeared to be minimal. Because the study included only a small number of patients, the results must be confirmed in larger populations and under other immunosuppression protocols. Expanding Tregs with activated donor B cells appeared to identify the most biologically relevant and donor-specific TCRbeta repertoire.

For TCRbeta CDR3 sequencing, genomic DNA was extracted from sorted cells using the QIAGEN DNeasy Blood and Tissue Kit. Through immunoSEQ, high-throughput TCRbeta CDR3 sequencing was done commercially, including PCR amplification with internal controls and bias correction. Under the source paper's analysis protocol: Unique productive TCRbeta sequences were defined by CDR3 nucleotide sequence when primers matched and otherwise by CDR3 amino acid sequence together with Vbeta and Jbeta genes. To correct sorting error, sequences shared between sorted populations at a frequency ratio of 2:1 or less were removed; the rest were assigned to the higher population. A sequence counted as donor-reactive if, in CFSE-low cells, the sequence had a frequency of at least 0.01% and was expanded at least 5-fold compared with unstimulated cells. Repertoire divergence was quantified by Jensen-Shannon divergence using the top 100 TCRbeta sequences ranked by frequency. For samples with multiple sequencing runs, sorting error was corrected in each run separately before the runs were combined. The clones in this table, taken by TCRdb from immuneACCESS, are in-frame only. Not every clone is retained; where verified, under half of the shortfall comes from an unresolved V gene, and the cause of the rest is unknown. V, J and clone size are taken as reported in that table, and D and trimming were inferred from the DNA itself. The sample table contains some 60,000 clones; only one count was recorded for over 70% of them. The ten largest account for 4% to 6.5% of the sample.

A remark on this clone: The specificity of this receptor is unknown. It has no much larger one-base neighbor in the sample; base qualities were not kept.

Unstimulated Tregs (CD4+CD25+CD127-), CD4+ non-Tregs (CD4+CD25-), CD4 and CD8 cells were FACS-sorted from thawed PBMCs. Healthy control blood was obtained either as purchased buffy coats or from healthy volunteers. Healthy control blood was processed by Ficoll density gradient to PBMCs and cryopreserved; patient PBMCs were collected before and after transplant. The receptor comes from a human donor in good health. The sample consisted of CD4+ T cells from blood.

The CDR3 protein: CASSLVSSRPWQYF. The nucleotide sequence reads as follows: TGTGCCAGCAGCTTAGTTAGCAGTCGCCCCTGGCAGTATTTT. The chain employs TRBV7-2 and TRBJ2-3; no D segment can be confidently identified. The junction shows trimming of 1 base on V and 11 bases on J, plus 16 bases between the germline ends. From a lookup of the germline V gene, CDR1 and CDR2 are SGHTA and FQGNSA. Its CDR3 holds 14 amino acids, cysteine through phenylalanine. CDR3 DNA is the only sequence kept; it has 42 bases, read in frame from the first base.